This TCR beta chain was found in a study of CD8+ T cells in alopecia areata. Study-wide points: Relative to mice, TCR sharing across patients was less clear, a difference possibly HLA-related. Affected lesional scalp, above all in alopecia totalis/universalis, was more clonal than normal scalp.

Following RNA extraction, reverse transcription yielded cDNA that acted as the sequencing template. Profiled with immunoSEQ multiplex PCR; TCRdb holds only in-frame clones, not every one. The sample holds 150,000 to 200,000 clones, approximately 60% seen once. Notes on this clone: Its specificity is not known.

CDR3 length: 13 residues. The germline V and J ends were trimmed by 6 bases and 0 bases, with 11 bases remaining between them. Per germline, CDR1 SQVTM and CDR2 ANQGSEA. This clonotype was sampled from a human donor in good health. The V call is TRBV29-1, the J call TRBJ1-1; tentatively, D is TRBD1 (6 bases). The sequencing input was CD4+ T cells sorted from blood. CDR3: CSVQGLMNTEAFF. In nucleotides, the CDR3 is TGCAGCGTACAGGGCCTCATGAACACTGAAGCTTTCTTT.